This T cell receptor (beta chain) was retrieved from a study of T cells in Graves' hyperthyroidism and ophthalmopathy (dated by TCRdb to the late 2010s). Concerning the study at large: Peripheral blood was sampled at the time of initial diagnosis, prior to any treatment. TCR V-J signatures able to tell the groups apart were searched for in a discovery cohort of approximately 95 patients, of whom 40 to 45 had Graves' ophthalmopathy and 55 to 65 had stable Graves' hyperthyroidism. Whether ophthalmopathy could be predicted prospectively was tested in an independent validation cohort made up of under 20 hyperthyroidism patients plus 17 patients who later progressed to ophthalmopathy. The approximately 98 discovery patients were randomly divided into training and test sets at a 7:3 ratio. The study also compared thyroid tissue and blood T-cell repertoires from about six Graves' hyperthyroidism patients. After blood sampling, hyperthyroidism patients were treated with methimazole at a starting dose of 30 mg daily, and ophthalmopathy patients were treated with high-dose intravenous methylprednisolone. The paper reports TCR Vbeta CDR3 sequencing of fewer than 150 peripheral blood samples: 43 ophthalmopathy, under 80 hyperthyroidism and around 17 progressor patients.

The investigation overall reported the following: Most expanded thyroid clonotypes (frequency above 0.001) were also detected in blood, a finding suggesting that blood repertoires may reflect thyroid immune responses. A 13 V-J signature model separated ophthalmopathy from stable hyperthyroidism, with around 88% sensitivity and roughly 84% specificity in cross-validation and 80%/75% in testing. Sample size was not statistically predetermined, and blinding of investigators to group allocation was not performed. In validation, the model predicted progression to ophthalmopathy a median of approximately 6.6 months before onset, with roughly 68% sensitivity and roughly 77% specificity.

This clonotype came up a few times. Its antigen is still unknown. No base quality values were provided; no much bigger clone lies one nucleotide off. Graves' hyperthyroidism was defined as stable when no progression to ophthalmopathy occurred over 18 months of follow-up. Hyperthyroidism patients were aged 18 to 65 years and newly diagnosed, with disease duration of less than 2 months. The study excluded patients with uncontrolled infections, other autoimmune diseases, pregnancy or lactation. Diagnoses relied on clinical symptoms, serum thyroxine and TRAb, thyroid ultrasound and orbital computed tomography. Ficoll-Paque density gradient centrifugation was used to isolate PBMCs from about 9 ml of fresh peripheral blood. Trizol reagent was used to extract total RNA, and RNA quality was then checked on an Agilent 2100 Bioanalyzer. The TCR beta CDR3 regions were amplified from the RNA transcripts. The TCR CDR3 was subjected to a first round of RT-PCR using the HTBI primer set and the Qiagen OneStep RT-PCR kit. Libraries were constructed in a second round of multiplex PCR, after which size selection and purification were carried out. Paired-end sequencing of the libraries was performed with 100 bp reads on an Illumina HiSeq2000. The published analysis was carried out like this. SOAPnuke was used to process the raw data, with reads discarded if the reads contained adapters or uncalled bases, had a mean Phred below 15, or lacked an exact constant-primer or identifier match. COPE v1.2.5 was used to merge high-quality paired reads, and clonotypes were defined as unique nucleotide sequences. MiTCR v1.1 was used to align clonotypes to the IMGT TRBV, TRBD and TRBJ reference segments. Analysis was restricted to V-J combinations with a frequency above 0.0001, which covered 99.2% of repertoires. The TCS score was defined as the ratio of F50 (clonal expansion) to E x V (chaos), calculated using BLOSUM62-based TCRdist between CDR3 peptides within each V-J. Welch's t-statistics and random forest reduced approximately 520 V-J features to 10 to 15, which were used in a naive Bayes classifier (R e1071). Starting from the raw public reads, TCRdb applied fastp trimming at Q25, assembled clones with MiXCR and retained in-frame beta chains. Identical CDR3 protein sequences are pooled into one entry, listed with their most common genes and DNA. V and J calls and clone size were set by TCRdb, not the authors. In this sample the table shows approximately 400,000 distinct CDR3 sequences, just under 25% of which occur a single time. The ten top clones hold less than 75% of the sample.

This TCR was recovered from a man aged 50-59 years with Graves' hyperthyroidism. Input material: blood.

CDR3 reads: CASSPRQGPTIEQYF. The sequence in DNA is TGTGCCAGCTCACCACGACAGGGTCCTACGATTGAGCAGTACTTC. The V and J genes are TRBV18 and TRBJ2-7; TRBD1 agrees with 7 junctional bases. Trimmed from V: 1 base; trimmed from J: 7 bases; junction bases lacking a gene match: 10. Sequences KGHSH (CDR1) and LQKENI (CDR2) are obtained from the germline V gene. CDR3 length: 15 amino acids, cysteine to phenylalanine. The retained sequence is limited to the CDR3, 45 bases, with the frame set at the first base.